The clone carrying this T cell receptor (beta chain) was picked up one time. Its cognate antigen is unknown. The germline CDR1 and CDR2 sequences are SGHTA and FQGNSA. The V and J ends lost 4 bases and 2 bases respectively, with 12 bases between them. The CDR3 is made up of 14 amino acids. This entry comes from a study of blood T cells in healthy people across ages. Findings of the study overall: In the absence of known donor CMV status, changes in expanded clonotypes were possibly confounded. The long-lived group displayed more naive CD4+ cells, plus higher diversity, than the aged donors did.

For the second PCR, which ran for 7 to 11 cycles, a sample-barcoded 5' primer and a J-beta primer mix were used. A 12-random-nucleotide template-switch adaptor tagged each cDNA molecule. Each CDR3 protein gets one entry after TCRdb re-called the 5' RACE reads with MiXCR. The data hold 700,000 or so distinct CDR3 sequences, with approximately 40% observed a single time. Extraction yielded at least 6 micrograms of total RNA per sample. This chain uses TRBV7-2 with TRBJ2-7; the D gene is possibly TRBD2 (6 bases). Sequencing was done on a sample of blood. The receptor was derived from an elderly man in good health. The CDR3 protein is CASSYRTIPYEQYF. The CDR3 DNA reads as TGTGCCAGCAGCTACCGGACTATCCCCTACGAGCAGTACTTC.